A single sample gave rise to the 22 T cell receptor beta chains below, sequenced in a study of spatial heterogeneity in lung cancer. TCRdb analysed the 5' RACE reads with MiXCR anew, one entry per CDR3 protein. The sample includes about 11,000 distinct CDR3 sequences, nearly 4% of them seen just once. Time point here: sample taken at primary tumor resection. Unsorted whole RNA samples from tumor, nontumor lung or frozen PBMC were sequenced. This specimen consisted of normal lung tissue next to the tumor, obtained at surgery. These TCRs come from a male donor with early-stage non-small cell lung cancer.

At least ten counts were recorded for this clonotype. For a library built for alpha chains, this beta chain is a stray read; little rests on its size. V gene TRBV1 combines with J gene TRBJ2-7; the table names TRBD2, a call not compared with the DNA. TRBV1 is a pseudogene. CDR3 length: 17 amino acids. The CDR3: CTSSQDGAGGPGYEQYF. The DNA of the CDR3 is TGCACCAGCAGCCAAGACGGAGCGGGGGGGCCTGGCTACGAGCAGTACTTC.

This clonotype was picked up many times. In a library made to pick up alpha chains, this beta chain is a stray read with a size that means little. The chain recombines TRBV6-1 with TRBJ1-1, with D tentatively TRBD1 (5 bases). V lost 6 bases to trimming and J lost 5 bases, with 16 bases between them. CDR1 MNHNS and CDR2 SASEGT come from the germline V gene. This CDR3 region has 14 residues. The CDR3 is CASSLGGGKTEAFF. The CDR3 nucleotides are TGTGCCAGCAGCCTGGGGGGGGGTAAAACTGAAGCTTTCTTT.

This clonotype was seen many times. Because the library targeted alpha chains, this beta chain is an off-target read whose size means little. This chain connects TRBV2 to TRBJ1-2; 8 positions agree with TRBD1. V trimming: 7 bases; J trimming: 3 bases; junction bases outside the gene matches: 4. This CDR3 is 13 amino acids long. Germline V CDR1 and CDR2: SNHLY, FYNNEI. For the CDR3, the DNA is TGTGCCAGCATTCCGGACAGGGACTATGGCTACACCTTC. This translates into CASIPDRDYGYTF. Complete variable domain (other parts from reference TRBV2 and TRBJ1-2): EPEVTQTPSHQVTQMGQEVILRCVPISNHLYFYWYRQILGQKVEFLVSFYNNEISEKSEIFDDQFSVERPDGSNFTLKIRSTKLEDSAMYFCASIPDRDYGYTFGSGTRLTVV.

This clonotype has at least ten counts. This beta chain slipped into a library made for alpha chains as a stray read, so its size is not meaningful. This chain links TRBV12-3 or TRBV12-4 with TRBJ1-6, with D hard to call. The ends were cut back, 6 bases at V and 7 bases at J, with 10 bases in the middle. This CDR3 spans 13 amino acids. Here the CDR3 reads CASSRKGNSPLHF. The CDR3 coding sequence is TGTGCCAGCAGCCGGAAAGGGAATTCACCCCTCCACTTT.

This clonotype was counted many times. The library was built for alpha chains, so this beta chain is an off-target read and its size means little. CDR3 residues: CATDRDPSYEQYF. CDR3 bases: TGTGCCACCGACAGGGACCCATCCTACGAGCAGTACTTC. V and J are TRBV24-1 and TRBJ2-7; 7 bases are a match to TRBD1. Germline CDR1 and CDR2: KGHDR and SFDVKD. The CDR3 covers 13 residues. V lost 9 bases to trimming and J lost 1 base; unmatched junction nucleotides: 5.

The sample holds many counts of this clonotype. This beta chain turned up in a library designed for alpha chains; as an off-target read, its abundance says little. J is TRBJ1-5 and V is TRBV12-3 or TRBV12-4, with D perhaps matching TRBD1 (6 bases). Between the trimmed V and J ends, which lost 3 bases and 6 bases, there was a span of 15 bases. This CDR3 contains 15 residues. CDR3 nucleotide sequence: TGTGCCAGCAGTTTTTCCAGGGGAGTCGTTCAGCCCCAGCATTTT. This encodes CASSFSRGVVQPQHF.

This clonotype was found a few times. Within a library made for alpha chains, this beta chain is off target, and its count is uninformative. The J gene is TRBJ1-5, the V gene TRBV6-6; D not certain. The CDR3 covers 14 residues. Germline V CDR1 and CDR2: MNHNY, SVGAGI (reference sequence). Trimming removed 5 bases from V and 2 bases from J, with 10 bases in between. As DNA, the CDR3 is TGTGCCAGCAGTCCCCCGACGGGCAATCAGCCCCAGCATTTT. Encoded protein: CASSPPTGNQPQHF.

Concerning this clonotype: Because the library targeted alpha chains, this beta chain is an off-target read whose size means little. The gene calls are TRBV7-2 and TRBJ2-3, with TRBD2 identical over 10 bases. Trimming at V came to 5 bases and at J to 4 bases, leaving 9 bases not matched to a gene. This CDR3 is 16 amino acids long. Germline assignment: CDR1 SGHTA and CDR2 FQGNSA. CDR3 sequence reads: CASSVTAGGPPDTQYF. Written as DNA, the CDR3 is TGTGCCAGCAGCGTTACAGCGGGGGGGCCCCCAGATACGCAGTATTTT.

The table lists this clonotype with many counts. This beta chain slipped into a library made for alpha chains as a stray read, so its size is not meaningful. V usage is TRBV5-1 and J usage is TRBJ1-2; TRBD1 matches 9 bases. Germline V lookup: CDR1 SGHRS, CDR2 YFSETQ. The CDR3 totals 16 residues. V shed 4 bases, J shed 2 bases, and the junction held 9 bases outside the gene matches. The CDR3 DNA follows: TGCGCCAGCAGCCCCAAACAGGGGGCGTTCAACTATGGCTACACCTTC. As protein: CASSPKQGAFNYGYTF.

This clonotype was seen at least ten times. This beta chain is off target for a library built for alpha chains, so its abundance means little. This chain joins TRBV7-9 and TRBJ1-5; D unresolved. Germline V lookup: CDR1 SEHNR, CDR2 FQNEAQ (reference sequence). This CDR3 has 12 amino acids. Trimming cost V 4 bases and J 3 bases, with 4 bases left between them. Here the CDR3 DNA reads TGTGCCAGCAGCTACGACAATCAGCCCCAGCATTTT. Translation: CASSYDNQPQHF.

This clonotype was found many times. This beta chain came through as a stray read in a library set up for alpha chains, and its size says little. The chain couples TRBV11-3 to TRBJ2-5, with 7 positions matching TRBD2. CDR3 size: 13 residues. CDR1 is SGHNT and CDR2 is YENEEA in the germline V gene. V lost 5 bases, J lost 4 bases, and 4 bases stayed unmatched. The CDR3 nucleotides read TGTGCCAGCAGCCGGGACTATCGAGAGACCCAGTACTTC. Amino acid sequence: CASSRDYRETQYF. The full variable domain, its missing parts supplied by reference TRBV11-3 and TRBJ2-5, is EAGVVQSPRYKIIEKKQPVAFWCNPISGHNTLYWYLQNLGQGPELLIRYENEEAVDDSQLPKDRFSAERLKGVDSTLKIQPAELGDSAVYLCASSRDYRETQYFGPGTRLLVL.

This clonotype was found once. The library was prepared for alpha chains; this beta chain is a stray read, so its frequency means little. This chain links TRBV7-9 with TRBJ2-4; D remains unclear. CDR1 and CDR2 from the germline V gene are SEHNR and FQNEAQ (reference sequence). The ends were cut back, 8 bases at V and 6 bases at J, with 17 bases in the middle. The CDR3 covers 14 residues. The CDR3 nucleotides are TGTGCCAGCGGCCCCGGGTTCCTCGCAAACATTCAGTACTTC. Translating it yields CASGPGFLANIQYF.

A word on this clonotype: Because the library targeted alpha chains, this beta chain is an off-target read whose size means little. The chain combines TRBV29-1 with TRBJ1-1; the D is unclear. CDR1 is SQVTM and CDR2 is ANQGSEA in the germline V gene. V lost 3 bases to trimming and J lost 0 bases, with 11 bases between them. The CDR3 loop spans 14 amino acids. CDR3 residues: CSVDLGTMNTEAFF. The DNA for the CDR3 is TGCAGCGTTGATTTAGGCACCATGAACACTGAAGCTTTCTTT.

This clonotype was counted ten times or more. The library was designed around alpha chains, so this beta chain is a stray read whose abundance carries little weight. The J gene is TRBJ2-7, the V gene TRBV27; 9 bases are shared with TRBD2. This CDR3 contains 15 residues. J gave up 8 bases and V 3 bases, and 11 bases lay outside the gene matches. Per the germline V gene, CDR1 is MNHEY and CDR2 is SMNVEV (reference sequence). The CDR3 DNA reads as TGTGCCAGCAGTTTCGTAAGCGGGGGGCTCTCCAAGCAGTACTTC. This gives the protein CASSFVSGGLSKQYF.

This clonotype was seen many times. Found in a library prepared for alpha chains, this beta chain is an off-target read, and its abundance has little meaning. The chain joins TRBV9 to TRBJ1-6; D gene ambiguous. CDR3 length equals 13 residues. Germline V lookup: CDR1 SGDLS, CDR2 YYNGEE. V was pared by 0 bases and J by 10 bases, with 8 bases between. CDR3 DNA sequence: TGTGCCAGCAGCGTAGCTGAGACGTCACCCCTCCACTTT. Residues: CASSVAETSPLHF.

This clonotype appeared many times. This beta chain is an unintended read in a library built for alpha chains; its size means little. This chain uses TRBV7-2 with TRBJ1-2; 7 bases line up with TRBD1. Germline-derived CDR1 and CDR2 are SGHTA and FQGNSA. The CDR3 has 16 amino acids. Germline trimming cut 0 bases from V and 0 bases from J; bases unmatched to any gene: 4. The CDR3 nucleotides read TGTGCCAGCAGCTTAGCGAGGCAGGGGGCTAACTATGGCTACACCTTC. Protein: CASSLARQGANYGYTF.

This clonotype was found a few times. For a library built for alpha chains, this beta chain is a stray read; little rests on its size. V usage is TRBV5-4 and J usage is TRBJ2-2; 9 positions match TRBD2. J gave up 4 bases and V 0 bases, and 4 bases lay outside the gene matches. The CDR3 runs to 16 residues. The germline gives CDR1 SGHNT, CDR2 YYREEE (reference sequence). Written as DNA, the CDR3 is TGTGCCAGCAGCTTGGGGGGACTAGCAGCCACCGGGGAGCTGTTTTTT. This sequence encodes CASSLGGLAATGELFF.

This clonotype showed up many times. Within a library made for alpha chains, this beta chain is off target, and its count is uninformative. The CDR3, as DNA: TGTGCCAGCAGTTACCGCGCAGGATCGTTAGGATCACCCCTCCACTTT. It translates to CASSYRAGSLGSPLHF. The chain uses TRBV6-6 and TRBJ1-6; D is undetermined. Per the germline V gene, CDR1 is MNHNY and CDR2 is SVGAGI (reference sequence). V lost 2 bases to trimming and J lost 10 bases, with 18 bases between them. This CDR3 contains 16 residues.

This clonotype was counted ten times or more. As an off-target read in a library built for alpha chains, this beta chain has a frequency of little significance. The CDR3 DNA sequence: TGTGCCAGCAGTTATGTTACTAGCGGGAACAATGAGCAGTTCTTC. Translated: CASSYVTSGNNEQFF. The chain combines TRBV27 with TRBJ2-1; the match to TRBD2 covers 10 bases. V trimming: 4 bases; J trimming: 5 bases; junction bases outside the gene matches: 5. Germline values: CDR1 MNHEY, CDR2 SMNVEV (reference sequence). This CDR3 is built from 15 residues.

This clonotype is classed as medium-sized. Since the library was made to target alpha chains, this beta chain is a stray read and its abundance is not meaningful. The genes are TRBV20-1 and TRBJ2-1; 7 positions agree with TRBD2. V dropped 0 bases and J dropped 7; count of bases not matched to a gene: 3. The CDR3 runs 13 residues. CDR1 is DFQATT, CDR2 SNEGSKA, per germline (reference sequence). CDR3 DNA: TGCAGTGCTAGAGATCTGGGAGGGAATGAGCAGTTCTTC. Amino acids: CSARDLGGNEQFF.

The table lists this clonotype with a few counts. This beta chain turned up in a library designed for alpha chains; as an off-target read, its abundance says little. The rearrangement joins TRBV6-2 or TRBV6-3 to TRBJ2-5; 7 bases align to TRBD1. The junction had 9 bases not matched to a gene; V was cut back by 7 bases and J by 1 base. CDR1 and CDR2 (germline): MNHEY, SVGEGT. This CDR3 region has 15 residues. The CDR3 here is CASKVTGKAQETQYF. DNA of the CDR3: TGTGCCAGCAAGGTGACAGGGAAAGCCCAAGAGACCCAGTACTTC.

Many counts were recorded for this clonotype. Little can be read into the size of this beta chain, an off-target read in a library designed for alpha chains. This chain joins TRBV3-1 and TRBJ1-1; D gene uncertain. From germline, CDR1 is LGHDT and CDR2 YNNKEL (reference sequence). This CDR3 region has 13 residues. V shed 1 base and J shed 4 bases, with 7 bases lying between them. CDR3 nucleotides: TGTGCCAGCAGCCAAGGGGTGGGCACTGAAGCTTTCTTT. Translated, it gives CASSQGVGTEAFF.